Listed below are T cell receptor beta chains from one sample, sequenced in a study of vaccination effects on CD4 cells after COVID-19. Profiled with immunoSEQ multiplex PCR; TCRdb holds only in-frame clones, not every one. The sample carries almost 70,000 clones, 70% to 85% recorded once. These receptors' targets are unknown. The sample was CD4+ T cells from PBMCs cultured with HCoV-229E spike peptides, taken after COVID-19 vaccination. The receptors were sampled from a human donor who received a COVID-19 vaccine. Both conserved end residues are part of each CDR3. Fields, in order: V gene, clone size, J gene, D gene, CDR3 protein, CDR3 DNA. D genes are given only for firm matches. Rows may omit the clone size; those that give it use once, few, many or a size class.

TRBV5-1	.	TRBJ2-3	.	CASSVWARTDTQYF	TGCGCCAGCAGCGTATGGGCTCGGACAGATACGCAGTATTTT
TRBV5-4	few	TRBJ2-6	.	CASSSGASGANVLTF	TGTGCCAGCAGTTCCGGGGCATCTGGGGCCAACGTCCTGACTTTC
TRBV18	.	TRBJ2-1	TRBD1	CASSLQHDRVSEQFF	TGTGCCAGCTCCCTACAACATGACAGGGTGTCTGAGCAGTTCTTC
TRBV2	.	TRBJ2-2	.	CASTGVSNTGELFF	TGTGCCAGCACCGGCGTCTCGAACACCGGGGAGCTGTTTTTT
TRBV6-2/TRBV6-3	.	TRBJ1-2	TRBD1	CASSNPTGLIFGYGYTF	TGTGCCAGCAGTAACCCGACAGGGTTAATATTTGGTTATGGCTACACCTTC
TRBV4-1	.	TRBJ2-5	TRBD1	CASRLGPGQEETQYF	TGCGCCAGCCGTTTGGGACCGGGACAGGAAGAGACCCAGTACTTC
TRBV19	few	TRBJ2-1	TRBD2	CASRLRLAGTYNEQFF	TGTGCCAGTAGACTCCGACTAGCGGGGACTTACAATGAGCAGTTCTTC
TRBV27	.	TRBJ1-1	.	CASSFGRRHTEAFF	TGTGCCAGCAGTTTCGGACGGCGCCACACTGAAGCTTTCTTT
TRBV28	.	TRBJ2-3	.	CASSLSLGTFTDTQYF	TGTGCCAGCAGTTTATCCTTAGGGACTTTCACAGATACGCAGTATTTT
TRBV4-3	.	TRBJ1-4	.	CASSQVEPGDEKLFF	TGCGCCAGCAGCCAAGTGGAGCCCGGGGATGAAAAACTGTTTTTT
TRBV7-2	.	TRBJ1-5	TRBD1	CASSLRDSFTYSNQPQHF	TGTGCCAGCAGCTTACGGGACAGTTTTACTTATAGCAATCAGCCCCAGCATTTT
TRBV2	.	TRBJ2-3	.	CASSEVRASGDTQYF	TGTGCCAGCAGTGAAGTACGGGCCTCGGGGGATACGCAGTATTTT
TRBV6-6	.	TRBJ1-4	TRBD1	CASRPTGAVNEKLFF	TGTGCCAGCAGACCCACAGGGGCTGTAAATGAAAAACTGTTTTTT
TRBV12-5	.	TRBJ2-3	TRBD1	CASATPGQTHTDTQYF	TGTGCTAGTGCCACTCCGGGACAGACCCACACAGATACGCAGTATTTT
TRBV18	few	TRBJ1-2	.	CASSPEGGGGLRGYTF	TGTGCCAGCTCACCAGAAGGCGGAGGGGGACTAAGGGGCTACACCTTC
TRBV9	.	TRBJ1-4	TRBD1	CASSVKGQGANEKLFF	TGTGCCAGCAGCGTAAAGGGACAGGGAGCTAATGAAAAACTGTTTTTT
TRBV18	.	TRBJ2-1	.	CASSPPGAGVANEQFF	TGTGCCAGCTCACCACCGGGGGCGGGGGTAGCGAATGAGCAGTTCTTC
TRBV10-1	.	TRBJ1-2	TRBD1	CASSDVQGQGTYGYTF	TGCGCCAGCAGTGACGTTCAAGGACAGGGGACGTATGGCTACACCTTC
TRBV9	.	TRBJ2-1	TRBD1	CASSRRDSAYNEQFF	TGTGCCAGCAGCAGACGGGACAGTGCCTACAATGAGCAGTTCTTC
TRBV10-3	few	TRBJ2-1	TRBD2	CAISESRLADYNEQFF	TGTGCCATCAGTGAGTCGAGACTAGCGGACTACAATGAGCAGTTCTTC
TRBV5-1	.	TRBJ1-5	TRBD1	CASSLEGTGNQPQHF	TGCGCCAGCAGCTTGGAAGGGACAGGCAATCAGCCCCAGCATTTT
TRBV15	once	TRBJ1-5	.	CATSRGWQDNQPQHF	TGTGCCACCAGCAGAGGGTGGCAGGACAATCAGCCCCAGCATTTT
TRBV5-1	.	TRBJ1-5	TRBD1	CASSSGQEDQPQHF	TGCGCCAGCAGCTCCGGACAGGAAGATCAGCCCCAGCATTTT
TRBV24-1	.	TRBJ1-5	TRBD1	CATSDTAGGDQPQHF	TGTGCCACCAGTGATACGGCAGGGGGCGATCAGCCCCAGCATTTT
TRBV4-1	.	TRBJ2-6	.	CASSQEFVVSGANVLTF	TGCGCCAGCAGCCAAGAATTCGTGGTCTCTGGGGCCAACGTCCTGACTTTC
TRBV12-3/TRBV12-4	few	TRBJ1-4	.	CASRIQVDEKLFF	TGTGCCAGCAGGATCCAGGTTGATGAAAAACTGTTTTTT
TRBV5-6	.	TRBJ1-3	TRBD1	CASSLRDRAAGNTIYF	TGTGCCAGCAGCCTACGCGACAGGGCAGCTGGAAACACCATATATTTT
TRBV2	once	TRBJ1-1	.	CASSVGPNTEAFF	TGTGCCAGCAGTGTCGGGCCGAACACTGAAGCTTTCTTT
TRBV9	.	TRBJ2-3	TRBD1	CASSVRTGKDTQYF	TGTGCCAGCAGCGTGAGGACAGGGAAAGATACGCAGTATTTT
TRBV29-1	once	TRBJ1-1	TRBD1	CSVEGTGKTEAFF	TGCAGCGTTGAAGGGACAGGGAAAACTGAAGCTTTCTTT
TRBV5-1	.	TRBJ2-2	.	CASSWSVLGPTGELFF	TGCGCCAGCAGCTGGTCAGTACTTGGGCCCACCGGGGAGCTGTTTTTT
TRBV6-5	.	TRBJ1-3	.	CASSYTSTGNTIYF	TGTGCCAGCAGTTACACATCCACTGGAAACACCATATATTTT
TRBV28	.	TRBJ1-4	TRBD1	CASSLPSTGGEKLFF	TGTGCCAGCAGTTTACCTTCGACAGGGGGCGAAAAACTGTTTTTT
TRBV18	.	TRBJ2-1	.	CASSPGLTGKGNEQFF	TGTGCCAGCTCACCAGGACTAACTGGAAAGGGGAATGAGCAGTTCTTC
TRBV12-3/TRBV12-4	.	TRBJ2-3	.	CASSPLPGDTQYF	TGTGCCAGCAGCCCCCTCCCGGGGGATACGCAGTATTTT
TRBV4-1	few	TRBJ2-2	.	CASRAGGQLPGELFF	TGCGCCAGCAGGGCCGGCGGACAGCTTCCCGGGGAGCTGTTTTTT
TRBV6-5	medium-sized	TRBJ1-2	TRBD1	CASSTGQGAYGYTF	TGTGCCAGCAGTACGGGACAGGGGGCCTATGGCTACACCTTC
TRBV6-5	.	TRBJ2-6	.	CASNVLRGANVLTF	TGTGCCAGCAATGTCCTCCGGGGGGCCAACGTCCTGACTTTC
TRBV9	.	TRBJ1-3	TRBD1	CASSALQGFSGNTIYF	TGTGCCAGCAGCGCTTTACAGGGGTTCTCTGGAAACACCATATATTTT
TRBV2	.	TRBJ1-1	.	CASRSVWGTGTEAFF	TGTGCCAGCCGTTCCGTCTGGGGAACGGGGACTGAAGCTTTCTTT
TRBV30	.	TRBJ1-4	.	CAWSRDTGNEKLFF	TGTGCCTGGTCCCGGGACACTGGTAATGAAAAACTGTTTTTT
TRBV6-1	.	TRBJ2-1	.	CASSERAEEQFF	TGTGCCAGCAGTGAAAGGGCAGAAGAGCAGTTCTTC
TRBV3-1/TRBV3-2	once	TRBJ2-2	.	CASTQTGELFF	TGTGCCAGCACCCAAACCGGGGAGCTGTTTTTT
TRBV4-1	few	TRBJ1-1	TRBD1	CASSQITQGGEAFF	TGCGCCAGCAGCCAAATCACGCAGGGGGGAGAAGCTTTCTTT
TRBV7-3	.	TRBJ1-6	.	CASSSRASDSPLHF	TGTGCCAGCAGCTCTAGGGCCTCGGACTCACCCCTCCACTTT
TRBV24-1	.	TRBJ1-1	TRBD1	CATSDTGQGLAEAFF	TGTGCCACCAGTGATACCGGACAGGGTCTCGCTGAAGCTTTCTTT
TRBV11-1	few	TRBJ2-1	TRBD2	CASSTLAGASYNEQFF	TGTGCCAGCAGTACCTTAGCGGGGGCCTCATACAATGAGCAGTTCTTC
TRBV6-5	few	TRBJ1-6	TRBD1	CASSYLGQGRHSPLHF	TGTGCCAGCAGTTACTTGGGACAGGGGAGGCATTCACCCCTCCACTTT
TRBV7-9	few	TRBJ1-2	.	CASSLDRAYGYTF	TGTGCCAGCAGCTTAGACAGGGCTTATGGCTACACCTTC
TRBV7-2	once	TRBJ2-3	TRBD2	CASSFGGGDTQYF	TGTGCCAGCAGCTTCGGGGGGGGTGATACGCAGTATTTT
TRBV7-9	.	TRBJ1-5	.	CASSSARVSQPQHF	TGTGCCAGCAGTTCCGCTAGGGTTAGCCAGCCCCAGCATTTT
TRBV19	few	TRBJ1-1	.	CASSILVNTEAFF	TGTGCCAGTAGTATTTTGGTGAACACTGAAGCTTTCTTT
TRBV29-1	once	TRBJ2-3	.	CSLWARAPDTQYF	TGCAGCTTGTGGGCCAGGGCTCCAGATACGCAGTATTTT
TRBV15	.	TRBJ1-1	.	CATSRGEGLNTEAFF	TGTGCCACCAGCAGAGGCGAAGGGCTGAACACTGAAGCTTTCTTT
TRBV29-1	.	TRBJ2-5	.	CSVEVVGFGTQYF	TGCAGCGTTGAAGTAGTAGGGTTTGGGACCCAGTACTTC
TRBV7-3	few	TRBJ2-2	.	CASSPGGEGELFF	TGTGCCAGCAGCCCAGGGGGGGAAGGGGAGCTGTTTTTT
TRBV6-2/TRBV6-3	few	TRBJ1-5	TRBD1	CASSYRGQGAFQPQHF	TGTGCCAGCAGTTACCGCGGACAGGGGGCGTTTCAGCCCCAGCATTTT
TRBV5-1	.	TRBJ1-2	.	CASSARGNSNYGYTF	TGCGCCAGCAGCGCTCGAGGGAACAGCAACTATGGCTACACCTTC
TRBV7-2	.	TRBJ2-2	TRBD2	CASSLELAGVTGELFF	TGTGCCAGCAGCTTAGAACTAGCGGGGGTCACCGGGGAGCTGTTTTTT